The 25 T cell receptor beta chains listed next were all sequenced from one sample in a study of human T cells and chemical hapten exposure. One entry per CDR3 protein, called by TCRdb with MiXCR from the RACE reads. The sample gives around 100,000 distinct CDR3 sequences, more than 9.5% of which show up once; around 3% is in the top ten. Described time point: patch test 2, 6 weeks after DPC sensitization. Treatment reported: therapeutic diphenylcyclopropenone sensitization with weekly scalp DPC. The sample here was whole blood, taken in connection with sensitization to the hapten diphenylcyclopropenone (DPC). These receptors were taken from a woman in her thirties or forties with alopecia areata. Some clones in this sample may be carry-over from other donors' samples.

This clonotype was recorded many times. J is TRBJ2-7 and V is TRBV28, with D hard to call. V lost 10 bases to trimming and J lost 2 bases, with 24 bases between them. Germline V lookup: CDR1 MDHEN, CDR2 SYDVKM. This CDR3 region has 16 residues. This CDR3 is CANPRFVGFLPYEQYF. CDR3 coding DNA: TGTGCCAACCCGCGGTTCGTGGGATTCTTGCCCTACGAGCAGTACTTC.

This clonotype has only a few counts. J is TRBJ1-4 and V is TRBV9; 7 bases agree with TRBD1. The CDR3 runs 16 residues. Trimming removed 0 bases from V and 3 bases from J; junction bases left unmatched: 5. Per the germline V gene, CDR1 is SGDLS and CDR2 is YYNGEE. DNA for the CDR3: TGTGCCAGCAGCGTAGGGGGGACAGTAGCTAATGAAAAACTGTTTTTT. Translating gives CASSVGGTVANEKLFF.

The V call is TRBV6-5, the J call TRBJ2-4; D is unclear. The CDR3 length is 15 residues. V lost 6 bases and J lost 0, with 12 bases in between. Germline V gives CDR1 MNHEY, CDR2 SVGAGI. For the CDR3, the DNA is TGTGCCAGCAGCCGTCTCAACCTAGCCAAAAACATTCAGTACTTC. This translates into CASSRLNLAKNIQYF.

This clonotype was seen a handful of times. The CDR3 region is CASSYWTGFSEQYF. The CDR3 nucleotides are TGTGCCAGCAGCTACTGGACAGGCTTTAGCGAGCAGTACTTC. V gene TRBV5-5 combines with J gene TRBJ2-7; 7 bases fit TRBD1. Germline assignment: CDR1 SGHKS and CDR2 YYEKEE (reference sequence). J gave up 6 bases and V 3 bases, and 9 bases lay outside the gene matches. The CDR3 runs 14 residues.

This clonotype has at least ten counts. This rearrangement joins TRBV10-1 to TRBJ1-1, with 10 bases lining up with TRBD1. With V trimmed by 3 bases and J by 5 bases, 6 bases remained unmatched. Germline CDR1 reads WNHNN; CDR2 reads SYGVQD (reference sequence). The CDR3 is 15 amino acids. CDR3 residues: CASSEGTGVGTEAFF. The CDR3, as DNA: TGCGCCAGCAGTGAAGGGACAGGGGTCGGGACTGAAGCTTTCTTT.

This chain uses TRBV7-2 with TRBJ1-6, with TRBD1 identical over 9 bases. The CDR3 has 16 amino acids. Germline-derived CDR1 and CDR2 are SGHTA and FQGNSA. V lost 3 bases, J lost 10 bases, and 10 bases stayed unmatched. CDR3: CASSFTEGQGKSPLHF. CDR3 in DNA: TGTGCCAGCAGCTTTACTGAGGGACAGGGTAAATCACCCCTCCACTTT.

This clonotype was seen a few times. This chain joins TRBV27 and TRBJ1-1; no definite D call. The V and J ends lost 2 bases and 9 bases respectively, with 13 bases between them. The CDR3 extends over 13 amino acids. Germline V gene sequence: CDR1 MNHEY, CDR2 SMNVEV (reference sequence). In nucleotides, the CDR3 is TGTGCCAGCAGTTTAGGTAATCGGAGAAAAGCTTTCTTT. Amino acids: CASSLGNRRKAFF.

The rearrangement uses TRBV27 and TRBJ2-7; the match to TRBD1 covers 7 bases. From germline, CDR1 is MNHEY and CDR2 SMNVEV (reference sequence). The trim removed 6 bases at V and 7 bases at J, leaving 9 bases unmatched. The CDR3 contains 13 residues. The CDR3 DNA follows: TGTGCCAGCAGCCATGAGGGGGCCGGGGAGCAGTACTTC. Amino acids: CASSHEGAGEQYF.

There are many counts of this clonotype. The CDR3 protein is CASSSGIASSPLHF. The DNA of the CDR3 is TGTGCCAGCAGCTCCGGGATAGCCTCCTCCCCCCTCCACTTT. This rearrangement joins TRBV7-6 to TRBJ1-6; D is ambiguous. Germline CDR1 SGHVS, CDR2 FNYEAQ. With 4 bases removed from V and 13 bases from J, the gap between germline ends came to 17 bases. This CDR3 has 14 amino acids.

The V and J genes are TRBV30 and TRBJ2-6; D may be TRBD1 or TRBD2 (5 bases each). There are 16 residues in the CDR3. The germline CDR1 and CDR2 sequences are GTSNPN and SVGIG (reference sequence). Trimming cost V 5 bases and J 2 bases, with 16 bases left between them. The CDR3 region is CAWEPGPATGANVLTF. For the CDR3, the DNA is TGTGCCTGGGAGCCGGGGCCCGCAACTGGGGCCAACGTCCTGACTTTC.

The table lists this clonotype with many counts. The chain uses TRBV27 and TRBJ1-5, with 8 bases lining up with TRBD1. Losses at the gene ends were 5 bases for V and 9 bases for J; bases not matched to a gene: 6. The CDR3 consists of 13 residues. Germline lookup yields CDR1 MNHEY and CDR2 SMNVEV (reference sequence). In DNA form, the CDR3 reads TGTGCCAGCAGTGTTGGACAGGGATGGCCCCAGCATTTT. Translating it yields CASSVGQGWPQHF.

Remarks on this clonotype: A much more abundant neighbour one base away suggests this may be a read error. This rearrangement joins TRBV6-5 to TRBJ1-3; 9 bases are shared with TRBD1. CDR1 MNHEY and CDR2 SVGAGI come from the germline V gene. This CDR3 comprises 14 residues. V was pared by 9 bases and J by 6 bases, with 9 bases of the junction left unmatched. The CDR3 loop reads CARRPGQGPNTIYF. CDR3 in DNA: TGTGCCAGAAGACCGGGACAGGGACCAAACACCATATATTTT.

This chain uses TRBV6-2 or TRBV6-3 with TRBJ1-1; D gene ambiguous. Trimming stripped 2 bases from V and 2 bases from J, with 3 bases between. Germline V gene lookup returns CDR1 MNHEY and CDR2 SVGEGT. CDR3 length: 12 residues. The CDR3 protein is CASSYPNTEAFF. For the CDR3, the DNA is TGTGCCAGCAGTTACCCCAACACTGAAGCTTTCTTT.

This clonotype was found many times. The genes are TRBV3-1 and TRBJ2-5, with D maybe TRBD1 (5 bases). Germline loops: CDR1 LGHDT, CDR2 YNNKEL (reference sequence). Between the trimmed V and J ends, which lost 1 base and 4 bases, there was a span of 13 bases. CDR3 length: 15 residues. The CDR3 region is CASSQGSGFRETQYF. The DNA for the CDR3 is TGTGCCAGCAGCCAAGGATCAGGGTTTCGAGAGACCCAGTACTTC.

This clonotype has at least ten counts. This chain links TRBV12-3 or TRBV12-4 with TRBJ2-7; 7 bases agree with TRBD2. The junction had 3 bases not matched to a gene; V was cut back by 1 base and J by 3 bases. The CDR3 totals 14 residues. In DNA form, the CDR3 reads TGTGCCAGCAGTTTAGGCGGGGGTAGCTACGAGCAGTACTTC. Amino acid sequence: CASSLGGGSYEQYF.

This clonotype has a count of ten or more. CDR3 DNA sequence: TGTGCCAGCAGTTCCCTCGTAGAGCAGTACTTC. Translating it yields CASSSLVEQYF. The chain recombines TRBV28 with TRBJ2-7; D unclear. Trimming stripped 4 bases from V and 7 bases from J, with 8 bases between. The CDR3 has 11 amino acids. Germline CDR1 reads MDHEN; CDR2 reads SYDVKM. Together with reference TRBV28 and TRBJ2-7, the CDR3 gives the full variable domain: DVKVTQSSRYLVKRTGEKVFLECVQDMDHENMFWYRQDPGLGLRLIYFSYDVKMKEKGDIPEGYSVSREKKERFSLILESASTNQTSMYLCASSSLVEQYFGPGTRLTVT.

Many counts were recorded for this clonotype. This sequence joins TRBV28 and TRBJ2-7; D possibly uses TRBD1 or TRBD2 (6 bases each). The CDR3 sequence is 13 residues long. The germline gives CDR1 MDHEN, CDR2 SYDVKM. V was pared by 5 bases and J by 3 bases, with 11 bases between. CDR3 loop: CASSPRGVYEQYF. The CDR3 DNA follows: TGTGCCAGCAGTCCGAGGGGGGTCTACGAGCAGTACTTC.

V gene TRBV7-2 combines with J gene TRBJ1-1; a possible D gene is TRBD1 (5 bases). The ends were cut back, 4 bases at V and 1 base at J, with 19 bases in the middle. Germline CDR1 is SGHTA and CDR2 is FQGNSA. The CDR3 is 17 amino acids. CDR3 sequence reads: CASSYQRGFGGNTEAFF. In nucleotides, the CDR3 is TGTGCCAGCAGCTATCAACGGGGTTTTGGGGGGAACACTGAAGCTTTCTTT. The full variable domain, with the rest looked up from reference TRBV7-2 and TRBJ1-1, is GAGVSQSPSNKVTEKGKDVELRCDPISGHTALYWYRQSLGQGLEFLIYFQGNSAPDKSGLPSDRFSAERTGGSVSTLTIQRTQQEDSAVYLCASSYQRGFGGNTEAFFGQGTRLTVV.

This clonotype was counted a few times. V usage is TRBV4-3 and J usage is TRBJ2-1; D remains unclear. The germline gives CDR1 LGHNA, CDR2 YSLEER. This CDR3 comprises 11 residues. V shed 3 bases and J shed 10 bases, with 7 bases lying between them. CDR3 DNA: TGCGCCAGCAGCCACCGCGGCGAGCAGTTCTTC. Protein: CASSHRGEQFF.

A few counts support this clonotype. In DNA, the CDR3 is TGTGCCAGCAGCTTAGGGGAACCGGGACTAGCGGGGCGGAAGACCCAGTACTTC. It translates to CASSLGEPGLAGRKTQYF. V usage is TRBV7-2 and J usage is TRBJ2-5; 13 bases line up with TRBD2. Looked up from germline, CDR1 is SGHTA and CDR2 is FQGNSA. The ends lost 1 base at V and 6 bases at J; junction bases unmatched: 11. The CDR3 covers 18 residues.

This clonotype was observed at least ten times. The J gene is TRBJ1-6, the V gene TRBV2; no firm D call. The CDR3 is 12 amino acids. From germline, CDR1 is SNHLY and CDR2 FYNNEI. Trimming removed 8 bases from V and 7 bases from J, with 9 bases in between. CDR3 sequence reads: CASEGTNSPLHF. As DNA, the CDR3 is TGTGCCAGCGAGGGAACGAATTCACCCCTCCACTTT.

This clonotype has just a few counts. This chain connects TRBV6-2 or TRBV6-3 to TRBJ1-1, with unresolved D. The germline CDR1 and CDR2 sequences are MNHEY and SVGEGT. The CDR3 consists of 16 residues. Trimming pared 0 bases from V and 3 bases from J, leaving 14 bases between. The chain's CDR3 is CASSYSPFLRDTEAFF. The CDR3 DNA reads TGTGCCAGCAGTTACTCCCCGTTTCTCCGGGACACTGAAGCTTTCTTT.

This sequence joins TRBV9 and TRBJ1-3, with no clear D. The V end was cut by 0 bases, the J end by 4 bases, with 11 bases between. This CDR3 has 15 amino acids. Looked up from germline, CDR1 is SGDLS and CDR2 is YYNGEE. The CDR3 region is CASSVAGSDGNTIYF. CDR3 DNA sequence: TGTGCCAGCAGCGTAGCCGGCAGCGACGGAAACACCATATATTTT.

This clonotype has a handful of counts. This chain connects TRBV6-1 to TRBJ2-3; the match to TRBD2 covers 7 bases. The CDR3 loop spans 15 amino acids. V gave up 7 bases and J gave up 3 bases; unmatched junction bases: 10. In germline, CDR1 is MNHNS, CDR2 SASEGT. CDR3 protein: CASTPSGRGTDTQYF. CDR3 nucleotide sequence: TGTGCCAGCACCCCTAGCGGCCGAGGGACAGATACGCAGTATTTT.

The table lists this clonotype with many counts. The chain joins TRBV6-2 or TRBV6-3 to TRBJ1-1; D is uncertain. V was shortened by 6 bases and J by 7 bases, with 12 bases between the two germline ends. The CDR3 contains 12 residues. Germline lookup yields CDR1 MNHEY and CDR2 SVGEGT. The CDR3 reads CASRPDGGEAFF. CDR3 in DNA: TGTGCCAGCAGACCTGATGGTGGTGAAGCTTTCTTT.